The 26 T cell receptor beta chains listed next were all sequenced from one sample in a study of technical replicates of blood from a few donors (dated by TCRdb to about 2017). The library relied on the immunoSEQ multiplex PCR assay. TCRdb retrieved this table from immuneACCESS and kept in-frame rearrangements only. Not all clones are present; in checked studies, unresolved V genes account for under half, and no reason is known for the remainder. This sample holds about 60,000 clones; approximately 86% were observed only once. The ten largest clones take up approximately 5.1% of the sample. Sequenced sample: PBMCs. The source of these receptors is a human donor in good health. Some clones in this sample may be carry-over from other donors' samples.

This chain connects TRBV29-1 to TRBJ2-2, with D unclear. Germline V gives CDR1 SQVTM, CDR2 ANQGSEA. This CDR3 is 13 amino acids long. The V gene lost 3 bases and the J gene lost 0 bases, with 5 bases spanning the gap. CDR3 in DNA: TGCAGCGTTGACAGGTCGAACACCGGGGAGCTGTTTTTT. It specifies CSVDRSNTGELFF.

The chain links TRBV25-1 to TRBJ2-3; 9 positions match TRBD1. Unmatched junction bases numbered 4, after V lost 1 base and J lost 5 bases. This CDR3 contains 15 residues. Germline V gives CDR1 MGHDK, CDR2 SYGVNS. The CDR3, as DNA: TGTGCCAGCAGTGAATCCGGACAGGGGATAGATACGCAGTATTTT. It encodes CASSESGQGIDTQYF.

The chain links TRBV5-4 to TRBJ2-3, with D possibly TRBD1 on 5 matching bases. The V end was cut by 4 bases, the J end by 1 base, with 13 bases between. This CDR3 is 15 amino acids long. Per germline, CDR1 SGHNT and CDR2 YYREEE (reference sequence). The CDR3 region is CASSPAGIGTDTQYF. The CDR3 DNA reads TGTGCCAGCAGCCCGGCAGGGATCGGCACAGATACGCAGTATTTT.

V is TRBV27 and J is TRBJ1-3; 7 bases match TRBD1. This CDR3 is 14 amino acids long. Germline CDR1 is MNHEY and CDR2 is SMNVEV (reference sequence). The V gene end was trimmed by 6 bases and the J gene end by 0 bases; junction bases not matched to a gene: 2. The CDR3: CASRTGPSGNTIYF. Here the CDR3 DNA reads TGTGCCAGCAGGACAGGGCCCTCTGGAAACACCATATATTTT.

J is TRBJ2-2 and V is TRBV4-2; D gene unclear. Trimming took 1 base from V and 6 from J, leaving 12 bases between them. Germline V gene data show CDR1 as LGHNA and CDR2 as YNFKEQ. This CDR3 contains 15 residues. As DNA, the CDR3 is TGTGCCAGCAGCCAAGCTGCCAGAACCCCCGGGGAGCTGTTTTTT. Protein product: CASSQAARTPGELFF.

The DNA for the CDR3 is TGTGCCAGCAGCTTACGGGATCCGGGCCAACCCTACGAGCAGTACTTC. Protein: CASSLRDPGQPYEQYF. The chain carries TRBV11-2 and TRBJ2-7; possible D gene TRBD2, 5 bases. The CDR3 spans 16 residues. V lost 2 bases, J lost 2 bases, and 16 bases lay in between. Germline-derived CDR1 and CDR2 are SGHAT and FQNNGV.

The gene calls are TRBV19 and TRBJ1-2, with 11 bases identical to TRBD1. Germline V gene data show CDR1 as LNHDA and CDR2 as SQIVND (reference sequence). The CDR3 runs to 17 residues. Losses at the gene ends were 4 bases for V and 2 bases for J; bases not matched to a gene: 9. CDR3 protein: CASSRGQGAITNYGYTF. For the CDR3, the DNA is TGTGCCAGTAGTAGAGGACAGGGGGCGATAACCAACTATGGCTACACCTTC.

The rearrangement uses TRBV7-9 and TRBJ2-7; D gene ambiguous. CDR1 and CDR2 from the germline V gene are SEHNR and FQNEAQ (reference sequence). The CDR3 consists of 14 residues. V lost 8 bases to trimming and J lost 3 bases, with 17 bases between them. This CDR3 reads CASGVGNWHYEQYF. The CDR3 DNA reads TGTGCCAGCGGAGTCGGTAATTGGCACTACGAGCAGTACTTC.

This chain joins TRBV29-1 and TRBJ2-1, with TRBD2 matching 8 bases. Germline lookup yields CDR1 SQVTM and CDR2 ANQGSEA. J lost 7 bases, V lost 8 bases, and 13 bases had no gene match. The CDR3 contains 14 residues. The CDR3 DNA is TGCAGCTCAACCGGGACTAGGGGAGGGAATGAGCAGTTCTTC. It translates to CSSTGTRGGNEQFF.

V gene TRBV7-8 combines with J gene TRBJ1-1; D is unresolved. The germline gives CDR1 SGHVS, CDR2 FQNEAQ. Trimming removed 4 bases at V and 6 bases at J, with 21 bases between. This CDR3 has 16 amino acids. The CDR3 DNA sequence: TGTGCCAGCAGCTCCTGGTTGGAGGTCCGAGGCCCTGAAGCTTTCTTT. Translating it yields CASSSWLEVRGPEAFF. The complete variable domain, with remaining parts taken from reference TRBV7-8 and TRBJ1-1, reads GAGVSQSPRYKVAKRGQDVALRCDPISGHVSLFWYQQALGQGPEFLTYFQNEAQLDKSGLPSDRFFAERPEGSVSTLKIQRTQQEDSAVYLCASSSWLEVRGPEAFFGQGTRLTVV.

V usage is TRBV4-1 and J usage is TRBJ2-5, with TRBD2 identical over 7 bases. V gave up 5 bases and J gave up 5 bases; unmatched junction bases: 11. This CDR3 is 15 amino acids long. The V gene's germline CDR1 is MGHRA and CDR2 YSYEKL. This CDR3 is CASSKSSGGIETQYF. As DNA, the CDR3 is TGCGCCAGCAGCAAAAGTTCGGGAGGCATCGAGACCCAGTACTTC.

The V and J genes are TRBV19 and TRBJ2-6, with D maybe TRBD2 (5 bases). The CDR3 runs 15 residues. Germline V lookup: CDR1 LNHDA, CDR2 SQIVND (reference sequence). Trimming took 5 bases from V and 4 from J, leaving 12 bases between them. The CDR3 reads CASSLAGGGANVLTF. For the CDR3, the DNA is TGTGCCAGTAGTCTAGCAGGAGGCGGGGCCAACGTCCTGACTTTC.

V and J are TRBV30 and TRBJ1-5; no reliable D call. This CDR3 is 15 amino acids long. V was pared by 2 bases and J by 2 bases, with 13 bases between. CDR1 and CDR2 from the germline V gene are GTSNPN and SVGIG (reference sequence). The CDR3 loop reads CAWSRRDGGNQPQHF. DNA of the CDR3: TGTGCCTGGAGTCGACGGGATGGAGGCAATCAGCCCCAGCATTTT.

The chain employs TRBV4-3 and TRBJ2-5; 9 bases agree with TRBD1. Per the germline V gene, CDR1 is LGHNA and CDR2 is YSLEER. The CDR3 has 16 amino acids. Trimming removed 0 bases from V and 5 bases from J; junction bases left unmatched: 7. CDR3 DNA: TGCGCCAGCAGCCAAGAGCCGGGACAGGGCGGGGAGACCCAGTACTTC. Its protein is CASSQEPGQGGETQYF.

This chain uses TRBV11-2 with TRBJ2-1; the D gene is possibly TRBD2 (5 bases). V was trimmed by 4 bases and J by 0 bases, leaving 16 bases between them. The CDR3 is 17 amino acids. The V gene's germline CDR1 is SGHAT and CDR2 FQNNGV. The CDR3 bases are TGTGCCAGCAGCTCCCAGGCCGGGAAAAGCTCCTACAATGAGCAGTTCTTC. Residues: CASSSQAGKSSYNEQFF.

V is TRBV6-5 and J is TRBJ2-5; D uncertain. V lost 5 bases and J lost 3, with 16 bases in between. Germline CDR1 reads MNHEY; CDR2 reads SVGAGI. The CDR3 consists of 15 residues. CDR3 amino acids: CASSTTHTAKETQYF. The CDR3, as DNA: TGTGCCAGCAGTACCACCCACACAGCTAAAGAGACCCAGTACTTC.

V gene TRBV11-2 combines with J gene TRBJ2-1, with unresolved D. The germline CDR1 and CDR2 sequences are SGHAT and FQNNGV. This CDR3 has 16 residues. Trimming took off 1 base at V and 0 bases at J, with 10 bases between the two ends. The CDR3 sequence: CASSLGHGNSYNEQFF. DNA for the CDR3: TGTGCCAGCAGCTTAGGACACGGCAACTCCTACAATGAGCAGTTCTTC. Filled out from reference TRBV11-2 and TRBJ2-1, the complete variable domain reads EAGVAQSPRYKIIEKRQSVAFWCNPISGHATLYWYQQILGQGPKLLIQFQNNGVVDDSQLPKDRFSAERLKGVDSTLKIQPAKLEDSAVYLCASSLGHGNSYNEQFFGPGTRLTVL.

The chain couples TRBV15 to TRBJ2-5; 7 nucleotides line up with TRBD2. CDR3 length equals 17 residues. Germline trimming cut 4 bases from V and 5 bases from J; bases unmatched to any gene: 16. The germline gives CDR1 LNHNV, CDR2 YYDKDF (reference sequence). The CDR3 protein is CATSKGSGGGGTETQYF. CDR3 DNA: TGTGCCACCAGCAAAGGGTCGGGAGGTGGGGGGACCGAGACCCAGTACTTC.

The chain carries TRBV21-1 and TRBJ2-3; the table's D call, TRBD2, was not checked against the DNA. TRBV21-1 is recorded as a pseudogene. The CDR3 has 18 residues. The CDR3 region has the DNA TGTGCCAGCAGCAAAGCGCTACGGGGCTGGGAGGGCACAGATACGCAGTATTTT. It encodes CASSKALRGWEGTDTQYF.

The V gene is TRBV5-5, the J gene TRBJ1-5; D unclear. With 0 bases removed from V and 0 bases from J, the gap between germline ends came to 7 bases. CDR1 is SGHKS, CDR2 YYEKEE, per germline (reference sequence). This CDR3 contains 15 residues. CDR3 in amino acids: CASSLELNSNQPQHF. The CDR3 DNA is TGTGCCAGCAGCTTGGAACTAAATAGCAATCAGCCCCAGCATTTT.

This clone came up a few times. This chain joins TRBV7-9 and TRBJ1-1, with a weak D call TRBD1 (6 bases). The germline V gene has CDR1 SEHNR and CDR2 FQNEAQ (reference sequence). This CDR3 has 12 amino acids. Deletions cut 5 bases from V and 6 bases from J, with 10 bases between. The CDR3 region has the DNA TGTGCCAGCAGCAATGACAGGTCTGAAGCTTTCTTT. Translation gives CASSNDRSEAFF.

The V and J genes are TRBV6-4 and TRBJ2-3; D is possibly TRBD1 (6 bases). The germline CDR1 and CDR2 sequences are MRHNA and SNTAGT. V lost 5 bases, J lost 8 bases, and 14 bases lay in between. This CDR3 is built from 13 residues. This chain's CDR3 is CASSPSPGVTQYF. In DNA form, the CDR3 reads TGTGCCAGCAGTCCTAGCCCAGGGGTTACGCAGTATTTT.

The chain recombines TRBV7-6 with TRBJ2-1; D gene uncertain. The ends were cut back, 2 bases at V and 7 bases at J, with 9 bases in the middle. CDR1 is SGHVS and CDR2 is FNYEAQ in the germline V gene. The CDR3 is 13 amino acids. CDR3 loop: CASSLLSTNEQFF. CDR3 DNA: TGTGCCAGCAGCTTATTGAGTACTAATGAGCAGTTCTTC. Based on the CDR3 plus reference TRBV7-6 and TRBJ2-1, the full variable domain is GAGVSQSPRYKVTKRGQDVALRCDPISGHVSLYWYRQALGQGPEFLTYFNYEAQQDKSGLPNDRFSAERPEGSISTLTIQRTEQRDSAMYRCASSLLSTNEQFFGPGTRLTVL.

The chain is built from TRBV11-2 and TRBJ1-3, with 8 positions matching TRBD1. Germline V gene data show CDR1 as SGHAT and CDR2 as FQNNGV. J gave up 3 bases and V 3 bases, and 7 bases lay outside the gene matches. The CDR3 is 16 residues long. The CDR3 coding sequence is TGTGCCAGCAGCTTGGATTCAGGGGGCTATGGAAACACCATATATTTT. It translates to CASSLDSGGYGNTIYF.

This clone occurred once. The V call is TRBV7-2, the J call TRBJ2-5; 7 bases are shared with TRBD2. V gave up 5 bases and J gave up 7 bases; unmatched junction bases: 4. Germline CDR1 SGHTA, CDR2 FQGNSA. The CDR3 has 12 amino acids. In nucleotides, the CDR3 is TGTGCCAGCAGCCCGGGGGGTGGGACCCAGTACTTC. This encodes CASSPGGGTQYF.

The rearrangement uses TRBV9 and TRBJ2-3; 13 bases align to TRBD2. J lost 3 bases, V lost 4 bases, and 5 bases had no gene match. Germline V gene data show CDR1 as SGDLS and CDR2 as YYNGEE. This CDR3 is built from 16 residues. In DNA, the CDR3 is TGTGCCAGCAGCCTCGGGACTAGCGGGATGACAGATACGCAGTATTTT. It encodes CASSLGTSGMTDTQYF.